This T cell receptor (beta chain) originates from a study of blood T cell repertoires in COVID-19. For the study at large: Spain, Italy and the United States supplied samples that represented acute and convalescent COVID-19. The cDNA or gDNA used as material had been derived from T cells, B-cell-depleted T cells, or PBMCs.

Authors' analysis steps: Reference gene primer amplification gave nucleated cell count estimates. This table comes from immunoSEQ multiplex PCR, and its TCRdb copy is limited to in-frame clones, with some not included. D and trimming were read from the DNA, whereas the V and J calls and clone size are those reported in that table. In the table there are about 250,000 clones, about 91% of which are singletons. The ends were cut back, 6 bases at V and 2 bases at J, with 8 bases in the middle. Germline CDR1 is SGHDN and CDR2 is FVKESK. The CDR3 loop spans 13 amino acids. The receptor was derived from an elderly man with acute or convalescent COVID-19. The rearrangement uses TRBV14 and TRBJ1-3; a possible D gene is TRBD1 (5 bases). Sequences were obtained from peripheral blood. CDR3 nucleotides: TGTGCCAGCAGGCTCAGGGCTGGAAACACCATATATTTT. It is translated as CASRLRAGNTIYF.